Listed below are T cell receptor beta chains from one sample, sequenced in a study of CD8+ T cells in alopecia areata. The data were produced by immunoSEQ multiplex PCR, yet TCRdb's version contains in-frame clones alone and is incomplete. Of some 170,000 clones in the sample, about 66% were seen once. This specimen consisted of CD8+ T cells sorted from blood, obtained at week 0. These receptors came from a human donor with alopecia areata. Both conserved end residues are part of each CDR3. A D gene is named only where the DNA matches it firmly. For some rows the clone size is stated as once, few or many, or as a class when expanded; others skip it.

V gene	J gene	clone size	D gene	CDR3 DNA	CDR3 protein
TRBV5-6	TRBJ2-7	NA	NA	TGTGCCAGCAGCTTGAGAACCTACGAGCAGTACTTC	CASSLRTYEQYF
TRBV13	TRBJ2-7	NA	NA	TGTGCCAGCAGCTTAGGCAGAGTCGGCCGCGAGCAGTACTTC	CASSLGRVGREQYF
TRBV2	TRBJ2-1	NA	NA	TGTGCCAGCAATCCCAATGAGCAGTTCTTC	CASNPNEQFF
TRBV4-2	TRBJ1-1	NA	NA	TGTGCCAGCAGCCCGCAGGGAAGTGAAGCTTTCTTT	CASSPQGSEAFF
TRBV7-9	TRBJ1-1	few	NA	TGTGCCAGCAGCCCGGACATCCTCCTGAACACTGAAGCTTTCTTT	CASSPDILLNTEAFF
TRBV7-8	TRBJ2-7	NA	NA	TGTGCCAGCAGCCCCGTCTTGGAGCAGTACTTC	CASSPVLEQYF
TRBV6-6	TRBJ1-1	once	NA	TGTGCCAGCAGTTACGGCGCCATTGAAGCTTTCTTT	CASSYGAIEAFF
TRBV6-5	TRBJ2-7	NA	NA	TGTGCCAGCAGCCCCTGGACTGGCTCCTACGAGCAGTACTTC	CASSPWTGSYEQYF
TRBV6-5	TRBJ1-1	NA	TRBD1	TGTGCCAGCGGGAAGGGGGCTCACACTGAAGCTTTCTTT	CASGKGAHTEAFF
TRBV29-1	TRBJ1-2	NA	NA	TGCAGCGTTGAAGTTCGTCCTGGCGCTAACTATGGCTACACCTTC	CSVEVRPGANYGYTF
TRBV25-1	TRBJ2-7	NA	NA	TGTGCCAGCACCTCGATCTCCTACGAGCAGTACTTC	CASTSISYEQYF
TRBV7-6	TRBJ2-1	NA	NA	TGTGCCAGCAGCTTCGTACGCCCCGGGACAAGCTCCTACAATGAGCAGTTCTTC	CASSFVRPGTSSYNEQFF
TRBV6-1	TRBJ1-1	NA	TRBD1	TGTGCCAGCAGCCTGGGACAGGGGAACACTGAAGCTTTCTTT	CASSLGQGNTEAFF
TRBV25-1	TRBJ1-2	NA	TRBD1	TGTGCCAGCAGTGAAGCCTTTACAGGGGTCGCCGGCTACACCTTC	CASSEAFTGVAGYTF
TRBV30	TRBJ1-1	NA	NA	TGTGCCTGGAAGGGAAACACTGAAGCTTTCTTT	CAWKGNTEAFF
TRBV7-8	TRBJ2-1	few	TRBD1	TGTGCCAGCAGCCCCGGGACAGGGGCCTACAATGAGCAGTTCTTC	CASSPGTGAYNEQFF
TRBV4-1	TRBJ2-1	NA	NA	TGCGCCAGCAGCCAAGTCCTTGCGGATGAGCAGTTCTTC	CASSQVLADEQFF
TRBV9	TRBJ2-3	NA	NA	TGTGCCAGCAGCGCCGCGTACACAGATACGCAGTATTTT	CASSAAYTDTQYF
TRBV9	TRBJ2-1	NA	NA	TGTGCCAGCAGCGAGGGGACATCCTCCTACAATGAGCAGTTCTTC	CASSEGTSSYNEQFF
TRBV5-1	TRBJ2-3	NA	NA	TGCGCCAGCAGCTTGGAACTGAGCGGCACAGATACGCAGTATTTT	CASSLELSGTDTQYF
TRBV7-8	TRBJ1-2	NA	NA	TGTGCCAGCAGCTTAGTTTTGGGGGATGGCTACACCTTC	CASSLVLGDGYTF
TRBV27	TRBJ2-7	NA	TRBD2	TGTGCCAGCAGTTGGGGGGGTGGATACGAGCAGTACTTC	CASSWGGGYEQYF
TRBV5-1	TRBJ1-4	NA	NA	TGCGCCAGCAGCTTTACAGACCTTAATGAAAAACTGTTTTTT	CASSFTDLNEKLFF
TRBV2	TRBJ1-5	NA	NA	TGTGCCACAGGGGACGCTCCCAATCAGCCCCAGCATTTT	CATGDAPNQPQHF
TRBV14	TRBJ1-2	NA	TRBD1	TGTGCCAGCAGCCCGTCAGGGGGCCCCCACTATGGCTACACCTTC	CASSPSGGPHYGYTF
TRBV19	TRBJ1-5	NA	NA	TGTGCCAGTAGGCAGGGGAATAGTTGGGGCAATCAGCCCCAGCATTTT	CASRQGNSWGNQPQHF
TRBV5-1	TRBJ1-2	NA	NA	TGCGCCAGCAGCCCGGGGACCTCCGTTCTATATGGCTACACCTTC	CASSPGTSVLYGYTF
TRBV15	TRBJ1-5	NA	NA	TGTGCCACCAGCAGAGATCGGAATGGAAACCAGCCCCAGCATTTT	CATSRDRNGNQPQHF
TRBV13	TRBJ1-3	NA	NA	TGTGCCAGCAGCCTCGGACGTGGTTCCATATATTTT	CASSLGRGSIYF
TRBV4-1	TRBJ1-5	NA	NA	TGCGCCAGCAGCCATAAAACCCCAAGGTTCGGGGGCTCGAGTCGGCCCCAGCATTTT	CASSHKTPRFGGSSRPQHF
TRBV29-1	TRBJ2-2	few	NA	TGCAGCGTTGGAAGATTACCGGTCACCGGGGAGCTGTTTTTT	CSVGRLPVTGELFF
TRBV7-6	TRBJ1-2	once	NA	TGTGCCAGCAGCCTGAACAGGGTCGATTTAAACGGCTACACCTTC	CASSLNRVDLNGYTF
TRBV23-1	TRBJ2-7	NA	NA	TGCGCCAGCAGTCAAGGTGCAGGGGAGTCCTACGAGCAGTACTTC	CASSQGAGESYEQYF
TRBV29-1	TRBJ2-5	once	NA	TGTGCGGGCCAGATAACCGCCCAAGAGACCCAGTACTTC	CAGQITAQETQYF
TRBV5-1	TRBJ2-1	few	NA	TGCGCCAGCAGCTTGGCCAAGACTTTCAATGAGCAGTTCTTC	CASSLAKTFNEQFF
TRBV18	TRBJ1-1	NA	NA	TGTGCCAGCTCAGTAATAGGAGGGGATGAAGCTTTCTTT	CASSVIGGDEAFF
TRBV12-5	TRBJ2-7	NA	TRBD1	TGTGCTAGTTTGTCCGACAGGGACGAGCAGTACTTC	CASLSDRDEQYF
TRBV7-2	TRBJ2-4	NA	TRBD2	TGTGCCAGCAGCTGGCGCGGGGGACTAGCCAAAAACATTCAGTACTTC	CASSWRGGLAKNIQYF
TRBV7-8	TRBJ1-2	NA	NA	TGTGCCAGCAGCTTAGGCCGGGATTCCCTTGGCTACACCTTC	CASSLGRDSLGYTF
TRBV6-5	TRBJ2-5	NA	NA	TGTGCCAGCAGCCTCGCTGAGGGGGAGACCCAGTACTTC	CASSLAEGETQYF
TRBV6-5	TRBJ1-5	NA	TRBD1	TGTGCCAGCAGTTCAGGGGGCGGACGCAATCAGCCCCAGCATTTT	CASSSGGGRNQPQHF
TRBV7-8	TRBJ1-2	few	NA	TGTGCCAGCAGCATCGTGGGGCTACACTATGGCTACACCTTC	CASSIVGLHYGYTF
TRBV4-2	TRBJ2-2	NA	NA	TGTGCCAGCAGCGTCCAGCGAGCTAACACCGGGGAGCTGTTTTTT	CASSVQRANTGELFF
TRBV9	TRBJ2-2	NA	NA	TGTGCCAGCAGCCCCTCGGGGGCCGGGGAGCTGTTTTTT	CASSPSGAGELFF
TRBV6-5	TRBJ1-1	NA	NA	TGTGCCAGCAGTTACTCCGCCCAGAACACTGAAGCTTTCTTT	CASSYSAQNTEAFF
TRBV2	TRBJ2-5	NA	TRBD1	TGTGCCAGCAGTGATATCAGGGACAGGGAGGAGGAGACCCAGTACTTC	CASSDIRDREEETQYF
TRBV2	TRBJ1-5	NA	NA	TGTGCCAGCCTGCCCGACAGTTATAGCAATCAGCCCCAGCATTTT	CASLPDSYSNQPQHF
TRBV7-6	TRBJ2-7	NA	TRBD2	TGTGCCAGCAGCTTAGAATCGGGGGGAACGTACGAGCAGTACTTC	CASSLESGGTYEQYF
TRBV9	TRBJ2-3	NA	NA	TGTGCCAGCAGCGCAGAAGGGGCCACAGATACGCAGTATTTT	CASSAEGATDTQYF